Sequencing of this TCR beta chain was carried out in a study of blood T cell repertoires in COVID-19. The wider study: Sites across the United States, Italy and Spain contributed samples from acute and convalescent COVID-19. PBMCs, B-cell-depleted T cells, or T cells provided the cDNA or gDNA that made up the material.

Original analysis: It was from reference gene primer amplification that nucleated cell counts were estimated. TCRdb's copy holds only in-frame clones and misses some; the assay was immunoSEQ multiplex PCR. Clone size and V and J calls were adopted from that table, with D and trimming inferred from the DNA. This sample carries 200,000 to 250,000 clones, about four fifths of them seen once, and the ten largest clones take about 9.4%. The CDR3 spans 15 residues. Germline-derived CDR1 and CDR2 are SEHNR and FQNEAQ (reference sequence). The trim removed 4 bases at V and 5 bases at J, leaving 3 bases unmatched.

The sequence derives from a woman older than 75 with acute or convalescent COVID-19. V and J are TRBV7-9 and TRBJ2-2; 11 bases are shared with TRBD2. Sequencing used peripheral blood. The CDR3, as DNA: TGTGCCAGCAGCTCCCTAGCGGGAGGAACCGGGGAGCTGTTTTTT. Protein: CASSSLAGGTGELFF.